One and the same sample provided the 21 T cell receptor beta chains below, sequenced in a study of blood T cell repertoires in COVID-19. Sequencing was performed with immunoSEQ multiplex PCR; in TCRdb, only in-frame clones are kept and a portion is missing. The profile covers 150,000 or so clones, with more than 75% appearing a single time and about 5.7% taken by the ten largest. The sample was peripheral blood. The receptor source for this set is an elderly man with acute or convalescent COVID-19.

The rearrangement links TRBV11-2 to TRBJ1-2; D is uncertain. Germline lookup yields CDR1 SGHAT and CDR2 FQNNGV. Trimming removed 0 bases from V and 4 bases from J, with 12 bases in between. The CDR3 consists of 15 residues. In nucleotides, the CDR3 is TGTGCCAGCAGCTTAGATCACGGCGGGCCCTATGGCTACACCTTC. It translates to CASSLDHGGPYGYTF.

This chain uses TRBV5-4 with TRBJ2-2, with 7 bases that match TRBD1. The V gene end was trimmed by 3 bases and the J gene end by 5 bases; junction bases not matched to a gene: 1. Germline V gives CDR1 SGHNT, CDR2 YYREEE (reference sequence). The CDR3 has 13 residues. CDR3: CASSSGQTGELFF. Here the CDR3 DNA reads TGTGCCAGCAGCTCGGGACAGACCGGGGAGCTGTTTTTT.

The CDR3 DNA is TGTGCCAGCAGCCGGGGCCTACGGACAGAAACCTGGGGATACGAGCAGTACTTC. Protein sequence: CASSRGLRTETWGYEQYF. The J gene is TRBJ2-7, the V gene TRBV7-9, with D tentatively TRBD1 (6 bases). V gave up 5 bases and J gave up 4 bases, with 27 bases separating them. Per the germline V gene, CDR1 is SEHNR and CDR2 is FQNEAQ (reference sequence). The CDR3 is 18 residues long.

V gene TRBV15 combines with J gene TRBJ2-1, with 9 bases fitting TRBD2. The CDR3 totals 15 residues. Germline V CDR1 and CDR2: LNHNV, YYDKDF (reference sequence). V gave up 6 bases and J gave up 8 bases; unmatched junction bases: 11. The CDR3 sequence is CATRQAGGPLHEQFF. The DNA of the CDR3 is TGTGCCACCAGACAAGCGGGAGGCCCGCTACATGAGCAGTTCTTC.

V and J are TRBV3-1 (or the pseudogene TRBV3-2) and TRBJ1-1; maybe TRBD1 (5 bases). V gave up 2 bases and J gave up 1 base, with 14 bases separating them. The CDR3 is made up of 16 amino acids. Germline V gene lookup returns CDR1 LGHDT and CDR2 YNNKEL (reference sequence). The CDR3: CASSQWYRRTNTEAFF. CDR3 nucleotide sequence: TGTGCCAGCAGCCAATGGTACAGGCGGACGAACACTGAAGCTTTCTTT.

V gene TRBV11-2 combines with J gene TRBJ2-5; no definite D call. Deletions cut 3 bases from V and 7 bases from J, with 6 bases between. This CDR3 is 11 amino acids long. The germline V gene has CDR1 SGHAT and CDR2 FQNNGV. The CDR3 bases are TGTGCCAGCAGCTTCCGGAGGACCCAGTACTTC. Its protein product is CASSFRRTQYF. Full variable domain (remainder filled in from reference TRBV11-2 and TRBJ2-5): EAGVAQSPRYKIIEKRQSVAFWCNPISGHATLYWYQQILGQGPKLLIQFQNNGVVDDSQLPKDRFSAERLKGVDSTLKIQPAKLEDSAVYLCASSFRRTQYFGPGTRLLVL.

V is TRBV3-1 (or the pseudogene TRBV3-2) and J is TRBJ1-5; no reliable D call. V lost 4 bases and J lost 0, with 13 bases in between. Per germline, CDR1 LGHDT and CDR2 YNNKEL (reference sequence). This CDR3 has 16 residues. This CDR3 is CASSPSPGFSNQPQHF. Written as DNA, the CDR3 is TGTGCCAGCAGCCCCAGCCCGGGGTTTAGCAATCAGCCCCAGCATTTT.

This clone has a single count. The rearrangement joins TRBV27 to TRBJ2-1, with TRBD2 matching over 12 bases. CDR3 length equals 18 residues. Germline CDR1 MNHEY, CDR2 SMNVEV (reference sequence). J lost 1 base, V lost 2 bases, and 6 bases had no gene match. As DNA, the CDR3 is TGTGCCAGCAGTTTACGAAGACTAGCGGGAGATTCCTACAATGAGCAGTTCTTC. This codes for CASSLRRLAGDSYNEQFF.

The chain is built from TRBV5-1 and TRBJ1-4, with D tentatively TRBD1 (6 bases). The CDR3 length is 16 residues. From germline, CDR1 is SGHRS and CDR2 YFSETQ. The ends were cut back, 1 base at V and 3 bases at J, with 13 bases in the middle. This CDR3 reads CASSLTGNAANEKLFF. DNA of the CDR3: TGCGCCAGCAGCTTGACAGGGAATGCAGCTAATGAAAAACTGTTTTTT.

The chain is built from TRBV5-1 and TRBJ1-3; 7 bases line up with TRBD1. Germline CDR1 SGHRS, CDR2 YFSETQ. The CDR3 extends over 16 amino acids. Losses at the gene ends were 1 base for V and 0 bases for J; bases not matched to a gene: 4. CDR3 loop: CASSLTGATSGNTIYF. The CDR3 nucleotides are TGCGCCAGCAGCTTGACAGGGGCGACCTCTGGAAACACCATATATTTT.

This CDR3 is CASSGGKGVGAFF. The CDR3 DNA reads as TGTGCCAGCAGCGGAGGAAAGGGCGTGGGGGCTTTCTTT. The chain is built from TRBV3-1 (or the pseudogene TRBV3-2) and TRBJ1-1; D gene uncertain. The CDR3 contains 13 residues. Germline V gene lookup returns CDR1 LGHDT and CDR2 YNNKEL (reference sequence). Trimming left V 5 bases short and J 11 bases short, with 18 bases between.

The rearrangement links TRBV25-1 to TRBJ2-5; 9 bases fit TRBD2. J gave up 5 bases and V 3 bases, and 4 bases lay outside the gene matches. The CDR3 length is 14 residues. CDR1 and CDR2 (germline): MGHDK, SYGVNS. CDR3 bases: TGTGCCAGCAGTGACCGCGGGAGGGGGGAGACCCAGTACTTC. Protein product: CASSDRGRGETQYF.

The rearrangement links TRBV9 to TRBJ2-1, with TRBD1 identical over 8 bases. Germline trimming cut 3 bases from V and 0 bases from J; bases unmatched to any gene: 2. This CDR3 has 15 residues. Germline V gives CDR1 SGDLS, CDR2 YYNGEE. CDR3 nucleotides: TGTGCCAGCAGCGCAGGACAGGGCTCCTACAATGAGCAGTTCTTC. Translated, it gives CASSAGQGSYNEQFF.

The V call is TRBV7-9, the J call TRBJ1-1; D perhaps matches TRBD1 (5 bases). The CDR3 extends over 14 amino acids. From germline, CDR1 is SEHNR and CDR2 FQNEAQ (reference sequence). Trimming stripped 1 base from V and 3 bases from J, with 9 bases between. The CDR3 loop reads CASSLGQLDTEAFF. The CDR3 DNA sequence: TGTGCCAGCAGCTTAGGACAGCTAGACACTGAAGCTTTCTTT.

In DNA form, the CDR3 reads TGTGCCAGCAGCGTGTTTCAGGGGATGGGCACAGATACGCAGTATTTT. Translated, it gives CASSVFQGMGTDTQYF. The chain has TRBV9 and TRBJ2-3; D might be TRBD1 (6 bases). Germline assignment: CDR1 SGDLS and CDR2 YYNGEE. The germline V and J ends were trimmed by 2 bases and 1 base, with 14 bases remaining between them. This CDR3 has 16 amino acids.

The chain employs TRBV7-8 and TRBJ2-2; 12 positions agree with TRBD1. The CDR3 has 17 amino acids. The V and J ends lost 2 bases and 5 bases, in that order; junction bases with no gene match: 6. Germline values: CDR1 SGHVS, CDR2 FQNEAQ. CDR3 amino acids: CASSLPGQGAGTGELFF. The CDR3 DNA is TGTGCCAGCAGCTTACCGGGACAGGGGGCTGGGACCGGGGAGCTGTTTTTT.

This clone was found once. The chain combines TRBV7-2 with TRBJ2-1; 7 bases match TRBD1. The CDR3 spans 16 residues. CDR1 and CDR2 from the germline V gene are SGHTA and FQGNSA. With 3 bases clipped from V and 4 bases from J, the junction kept 9 bases outside the gene matches. CDR3 residues: CASSFNLRGPYNEQFF. CDR3 DNA: TGTGCCAGCAGCTTTAATCTAAGGGGGCCTTACAATGAGCAGTTCTTC.

The chain combines TRBV2 with TRBJ1-1; D unclear. This CDR3 has 14 residues. The germline V and J ends were trimmed by 8 bases and 0 bases, with 13 bases remaining between them. Germline CDR1 and CDR2: SNHLY and FYNNEI. The CDR3 sequence is CASARGGMNTEAFF. The CDR3 DNA is TGTGCCAGCGCCCGAGGCGGAATGAACACTGAAGCTTTCTTT.

The rearrangement uses TRBV28 and TRBJ1-4; D not resolved. The CDR3 runs 14 residues. With 4 bases removed from V and 7 bases from J, the gap between germline ends came to 13 bases. Germline-derived CDR1 and CDR2 are MDHEN and SYDVKM. This CDR3 reads CASSSPVGVEKLFF. In nucleotides, the CDR3 is TGTGCCAGCAGTTCCCCGGTGGGCGTTGAAAAACTGTTTTTT.

The J gene is TRBJ2-1, the V gene TRBV6-5; D unresolved. The V gene's germline CDR1 is MNHEY and CDR2 SVGAGI. The CDR3 covers 13 residues. Trimming removed 1 base from V and 6 bases from J, with 7 bases in between. The CDR3: CASSYLAGNEQFF. The CDR3 bases are TGTGCCAGCAGTTACTTGGCAGGCAATGAGCAGTTCTTC.

The chain is built from TRBV6-1 and TRBJ2-2; D uncertain. This CDR3 comprises 18 residues. V was pared by 4 bases and J by 1 base, with 19 bases between. Germline V CDR1 and CDR2: MNHNS, SASEGT. The CDR3 is CASSVLPTRSGNTGELFF. DNA for the CDR3: TGTGCCAGCAGTGTCCTCCCGACCCGATCGGGGAACACCGGGGAGCTGTTTTTT.